A single sample is the source of the 29 T cell receptor beta chains below, sequenced in a study of T cells after posttransplantation cyclophosphamide. Cyclophosphamide on days +3 and +4 followed busulfan-fludarabine conditioning and a marrow graft. Measured with immunoSEQ multiplex PCR; TCRdb has only the in-frame clones, and not every one. The table includes some 34,000 clones, roughly 73% detected once. The source material was CD4+ T cells sorted from blood, sampled 1,700 to 2,000 days after a stem cell transplant with posttransplant cyclophosphamide. Every receptor here comes from a female patient aged 40-50 years who received an allogeneic stem cell transplant from a related donor, was CMV-positive, and had no GVHD. These T cells may partly come from the graft donor.

The rearrangement uses TRBV10-2 and TRBJ2-5; 10 bases are shared with TRBD1. Per germline, CDR1 WSHSY and CDR2 SAAADI. The CDR3 consists of 14 residues. Trimming at V came to 10 bases and at J to 5 bases, leaving 10 bases not matched to a gene. CDR3 bases: TGCGCCAACACCCGGACAGGGGGAAGGGAGACCCAGTACTTC. This translates into CANTRTGGRETQYF.

The gene calls are TRBV5-5 and TRBJ1-1; D uncertain. The CDR3 is 13 amino acids. The ends were cut back, 3 bases at V and 4 bases at J, with 10 bases in the middle. CDR1 and CDR2 (germline): SGHKS, YYEKEE (reference sequence). In DNA form, the CDR3 reads TGTGCCAGCAGCTCGGCCGGGGTCACTGAAGCTTTCTTT. Translation gives CASSSAGVTEAFF.

The chain joins TRBV11-2 to TRBJ2-7; D possibly corresponds to TRBD1 (5 bases). Germline V gene lookup returns CDR1 SGHAT and CDR2 FQNNGV. This CDR3 comprises 14 residues. The ends were cut back, 5 bases at V and 0 bases at J, with 11 bases in the middle. The CDR3 is CASSHQTASYEQYF. The CDR3 nucleotides read TGTGCCAGCAGCCATCAGACAGCCTCCTACGAGCAGTACTTC.

The chain recombines TRBV11-2 with TRBJ1-4; D not certain. The CDR3 length is 20 residues. Trimming left V 0 bases short and J 5 bases short, with 25 bases between. CDR1 and CDR2 from the germline V gene are SGHAT and FQNNGV. This CDR3 is CASSLEGRWFSITGNEKLFF. CDR3 DNA: TGTGCCAGCAGCTTAGAGGGCAGGTGGTTTTCTATTACGGGGAATGAAAAACTGTTTTTT.

This chain joins TRBV5-1 and TRBJ1-1; possible D gene TRBD1, 6 bases. Germline V CDR1 and CDR2: SGHRS, YFSETQ. Trimming removed 0 bases at V and 2 bases at J, with 11 bases between. The length of the CDR3 is 15 residues. CDR3 sequence: CASSLAAGVNTEAFF. The DNA for the CDR3 is TGCGCCAGCAGCTTGGCCGCAGGGGTAAACACTGAAGCTTTCTTT.

The chain employs TRBV28 and TRBJ1-2; 10 bases are a match to TRBD1. V dropped 4 bases and J dropped 12; count of bases not matched to a gene: 14. From germline, CDR1 is MDHEN and CDR2 SYDVKM. CDR3 length equals 15 residues. The CDR3 loop is CASSSNPRQGATDTF. The CDR3 DNA follows: TGTGCCAGCAGTTCCAACCCCCGACAGGGGGCAACTGACACCTTC.

The rearrangement links TRBV18 to TRBJ2-3; 7 nucleotides line up with TRBD1. From germline, CDR1 is KGHSH and CDR2 LQKENI. The CDR3 covers 14 residues. Germline trimming cut 0 bases from V and 6 bases from J; bases unmatched to any gene: 3. Written as DNA, the CDR3 is TGTGCCAGCTCACCACCGGGCAGGGGGGATACGCAGTATTTT. This translates into CASSPPGRGDTQYF.

The CDR3 DNA reads TGTGCCAGCTCTCGGTTCCGGGGTTCCTATGAAGGATACTTC. Its protein is CASSRFRGSYEGYF. The rearrangement links TRBV6-5 to TRBJ2-5; D is possibly TRBD2 (5 bases). The CDR3 runs to 14 residues. Germline CDR1 is MNHEY and CDR2 is SVGAGI. Trimming left V 8 bases short and J 14 bases short, with 27 bases between.

This clone appeared once. The V and J genes are TRBV9 and TRBJ1-1; D not resolved. CDR3 length: 14 residues. CDR1 and CDR2 from the germline V gene are SGDLS and YYNGEE. Trimming removed 0 bases from V and 1 base from J, with 7 bases in between. The CDR3 is CASSVGGPNTEAFF. The CDR3 coding sequence is TGTGCCAGCAGCGTAGGAGGGCCGAACACTGAAGCTTTCTTT. Looking up the rest from reference TRBV9 and TRBJ1-1 gives the full variable domain: DSGVTQTPKHLITATGQRVTLRCSPRSGDLSVYWYQQSLDQGLQFLIQYYNGEERAKGNILERFSAQQFPDLHSELNLSSLELGDSALYFCASSVGGPNTEAFFGQGTRLTVV.

The gene calls are TRBV4-1 and TRBJ2-7; 10 nucleotides align to TRBD2. Germline V gene sequence: CDR1 MGHRA, CDR2 YSYEKL. The CDR3 loop spans 16 amino acids. The V gene end was trimmed by 4 bases and the J gene end by 3 bases; junction bases not matched to a gene: 9. The CDR3 DNA is TGCGCCAGCAGCCCTTCCCCACTAGCGGGGTTCTACGAGCAGTACTTC. The encoded protein is CASSPSPLAGFYEQYF.

The chain is built from TRBV19 and TRBJ2-1; TRBD1 matches 7 bases. CDR3 size: 15 residues. Germline CDR1 and CDR2: LNHDA and SQIVND (reference sequence). V was pared by 1 base and J by 4 bases, with 4 bases of the junction left unmatched. The CDR3 reads CASSIGQGRYNEQFF. The CDR3 DNA reads as TGTGCCAGTAGTATAGGACAGGGTAGGTACAATGAGCAGTTCTTC. Full variable domain (outside the CDR3, taken from reference TRBV19 and TRBJ2-1): DGGITQSPKYLFRKEGQNVTLSCEQNLNHDAMYWYRQDPGQGLRLIYYSQIVNDFQKGDIAEGYSVSREKKESFPLTVTSAQKNPTAFYLCASSIGQGRYNEQFFGPGTRLTVL.

The CDR3 protein is CASSVFGGAGTQYF. Written as DNA, the CDR3 is TGTGCCAGCAGCGTTTTTGGGGGGGCGGGTACGCAGTATTTT. The chain links TRBV9 to TRBJ2-3; tentative D call: TRBD2 (7 bases). The CDR3 length is 14 residues. Germline V CDR1 and CDR2: SGDLS, YYNGEE. Trimming left V 2 bases short and J 8 bases short, with 15 bases between.

This rearrangement joins TRBV5-1 to TRBJ1-1; 7 nucleotides align to TRBD1. The CDR3 loop spans 15 amino acids. CDR1 and CDR2 from the germline V gene are SGHRS and YFSETQ. V dropped 4 bases and J dropped 1; count of bases not matched to a gene: 7. CDR3 nucleotide sequence: TGCGCCAGCAGCGCCCTGGGACAGCAGAACACTGAAGCTTTCTTT. Its protein product is CASSALGQQNTEAFF.

The CDR3 spells CASSSTGTGDTDTQYF. The CDR3 DNA reads TGTGCCAGCAGCTCCACCGGGACAGGGGACACAGATACGCAGTATTTT. The chain couples TRBV7-2 to TRBJ2-3; 10 bases agree with TRBD1. V trimming: 4 bases; J trimming: 2 bases; junction bases outside the gene matches: 6. This CDR3 comprises 16 residues. CDR1 is SGHTA and CDR2 is FQGNSA in the germline V gene.

The chain recombines TRBV7-6 with TRBJ2-3; 12 nucleotides match TRBD2. From germline, CDR1 is SGHVS and CDR2 FNYEAQ. The CDR3 length is 17 residues. With 0 bases clipped from V and 3 bases from J, the junction kept 4 bases outside the gene matches. The CDR3 loop reads CASSLAILAGGTDTQYF. The CDR3 coding sequence is TGTGCCAGCAGCTTAGCGATCCTAGCGGGGGGGACAGATACGCAGTATTTT.

The gene calls are TRBV19 and TRBJ2-2; unclear D gene. The CDR3 consists of 12 residues. V lost 7 bases and J lost 4, with 7 bases in between. Germline V lookup: CDR1 LNHDA, CDR2 SQIVND (reference sequence). CDR3 sequence: CASNLITGELFF. The CDR3 region has the DNA TGTGCCAGTAACCTAATCACCGGGGAGCTGTTTTTT.

V gene TRBV7-6 combines with J gene TRBJ2-3; 8 bases agree with TRBD2. The CDR3 sequence is 13 residues long. Trimming at V came to 2 bases and at J to 9 bases, leaving 4 bases not matched to a gene. CDR1 SGHVS and CDR2 FNYEAQ come from the germline V gene. CDR3 region: CASSLTERGTQYF. The CDR3 DNA reads TGTGCCAGCAGCTTAACGGAGCGGGGGACGCAGTATTTT.

The rearrangement uses TRBV18 and TRBJ1-3; D is possibly TRBD1 (6 bases). V gave up 3 bases and J gave up 0 bases, with 9 bases separating them. Germline loops: CDR1 KGHSH, CDR2 LQKENI. The CDR3 loop spans 15 amino acids. Here the CDR3 reads CASSPDSHSGNTIYF. CDR3 bases: TGTGCCAGCTCACCGGACAGCCACTCTGGAAACACCATATATTTT.

The chain couples TRBV5-1 to TRBJ2-5; weak D call: TRBD1 (6 bases). The germline V and J ends were trimmed by 7 bases and 1 base, with 14 bases remaining between them. Germline lookup yields CDR1 SGHRS and CDR2 YFSETQ. The CDR3 is 14 amino acids. CDR3 bases: TGCGCCAGCGGGTCGACAGGAGCCCAAGAGACCCAGTACTTC. It translates to CASGSTGAQETQYF.

J is TRBJ2-2 and V is TRBV19; possible D gene TRBD2, 5 bases. The CDR3 totals 12 residues. Germline V gene sequence: CDR1 LNHDA, CDR2 SQIVND (reference sequence). V lost 9 bases to trimming and J lost 7 bases, with 12 bases between them. The CDR3 sequence is CASTWTFGELFF. The CDR3 coding sequence is TGTGCCAGCACCTGGACTTTCGGGGAGCTGTTTTTT.

The chain carries TRBV19 and TRBJ2-5, with a possible D match to TRBD2 (6 bases). Judging by the DNA end, TRBJ2-7 fits better; the J call may be wrong. CDR1 and CDR2 from the germline V gene are LNHDA and SQIVND (reference sequence). This CDR3 spans 13 amino acids. The CDR3 is CASSIDRGYEQYF. CDR3 in DNA: TGTGCCAGTAGTATAGACCGGGGGTACGAGCAGTACTTC.

V usage is TRBV15 and J usage is TRBJ1-5; 7 bases are shared with TRBD1. Germline loops: CDR1 LNHNV, CDR2 YYDKDF (reference sequence). The junction had 10 bases not matched to a gene; V was cut back by 4 bases and J by 1 base. The length of the CDR3 is 17 residues. DNA of the CDR3: TGTGCCACCAGCACCTTACAGGGGTTAGGAAGCAATCAGCCCCAGCATTTT. This encodes CATSTLQGLGSNQPQHF.

The chain couples TRBV6-5 to TRBJ1-2, with D maybe TRBD1 (5 bases). The CDR3 is 13 residues long. Germline lookup yields CDR1 MNHEY and CDR2 SVGAGI. Trimming took off 5 bases at V and 8 bases at J, with 15 bases between the two ends. The CDR3 protein is CASSRSRQSGYTF. The CDR3 DNA is TGTGCCAGCAGTCGATCCCGACAGTCGGGCTACACCTTC.

The rearrangement links TRBV5-6 to TRBJ2-2, with 9 bases lining up with TRBD1. The ends lost 7 bases at V and 2 bases at J; junction bases unmatched: 12. Germline V CDR1 and CDR2: SGHDT, YYEEEE. CDR3 length equals 17 residues. The CDR3 coding sequence is TGTGCCAGCGGTCGACCGTACAGGGGGCCCAACACCGGGGAGCTGTTTTTT. It is translated as CASGRPYRGPNTGELFF.

This chain connects TRBV5-4 to TRBJ2-5; TRBD2 is a possible D gene (5 bases). CDR1 SGHNT and CDR2 YYREEE come from the germline V gene (reference sequence). V was trimmed by 0 bases and J by 7 bases, leaving 16 bases between them. This CDR3 has 15 residues. The CDR3 loop reads CASSLDQAGRGTQYF. CDR3 bases: TGTGCCAGCAGCTTGGATCAGGCGGGTCGAGGGACCCAGTACTTC.

The chain couples TRBV10-3 to TRBJ1-1, with TRBD1 matching 11 bases. The V gene end was trimmed by 6 bases and the J gene end by 2 bases; junction bases not matched to a gene: 2. Germline V gene data show CDR1 as ENHRY and CDR2 as SYGVKD. This CDR3 is 14 amino acids long. Here the CDR3 reads CAIRDRGLNTEAFF. The CDR3 DNA is TGTGCCATCAGGGACAGGGGGCTTAACACTGAAGCTTTCTTT.

The rearrangement joins TRBV15 to TRBJ1-3, with D possibly matching TRBD1 (6 bases). This CDR3 spans 16 amino acids. The V gene's germline CDR1 is LNHNV and CDR2 YYDKDF (reference sequence). Trimming left V 3 bases short and J 3 bases short, with 15 bases between. The CDR3 protein is CATSRWGQGFGNTIYF. The CDR3 coding sequence is TGTGCCACCAGCAGGTGGGGGCAGGGGTTTGGAAACACCATATATTTT.

The V call is TRBV28, the J call TRBJ1-5; D is uncertain. The CDR3 spans 11 residues. The V end lost 6 bases, the J end lost 5 bases, and 5 bases lay between the germline ends. CDR1 is MDHEN, CDR2 SYDVKM, per germline. Written as DNA, the CDR3 is TGTGCCAGCAGCTCCTATCAGCCCCAGCATTTT. Its translation is CASSSYQPQHF.

The genes are TRBV5-1 and TRBJ2-3, with 11 bases fitting TRBD2. The CDR3 extends over 16 amino acids. V lost 4 bases, J lost 6 bases, and 10 bases stayed unmatched. Germline V gene lookup returns CDR1 SGHRS and CDR2 YFSETQ. CDR3: CASSSYSGGASDTQYF. The CDR3 coding sequence is TGCGCCAGCAGCAGTTATAGCGGGGGGGCTTCGGATACGCAGTATTTT.